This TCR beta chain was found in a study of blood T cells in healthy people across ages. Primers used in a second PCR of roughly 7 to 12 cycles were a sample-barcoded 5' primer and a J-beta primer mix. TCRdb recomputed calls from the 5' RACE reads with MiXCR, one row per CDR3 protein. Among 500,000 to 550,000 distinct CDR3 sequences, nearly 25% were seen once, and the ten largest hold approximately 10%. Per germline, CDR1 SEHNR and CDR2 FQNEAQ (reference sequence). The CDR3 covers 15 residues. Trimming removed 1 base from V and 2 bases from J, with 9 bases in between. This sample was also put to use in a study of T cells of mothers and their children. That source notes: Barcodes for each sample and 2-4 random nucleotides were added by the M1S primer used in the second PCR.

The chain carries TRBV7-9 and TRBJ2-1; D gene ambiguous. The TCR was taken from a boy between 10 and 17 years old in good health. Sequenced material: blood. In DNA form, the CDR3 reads TGTGCCAGCAGCTTAGGGCCGCATACCTACAATGAGCAGTTCTTC. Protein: CASSLGPHTYNEQFF.